Below, 27 T cell receptor beta chains from the same sample are listed, as sequenced in a study of identical twins. TCRdb re-analysed the 5' RACE reads in MiXCR, keeping a single row per CDR3 protein. The data show 650,000 to 750,000 distinct CDR3 sequences, with over 20% seen just once and over 4% held by the top ten. These data also formed part of another study, on T cells expressing NK-cell markers.

The sequencing input was PBMCs. The origin of the receptors is a woman under 30 in good health.

As DNA, the CDR3 is TGTGCCAGCAGAACCGGGACAGGGAGGACCCAGTACTTC. Amino acid sequence: CASRTGTGRTQYF. The chain recombines TRBV25-1 with TRBJ2-5, with TRBD1 identical over 9 bases. CDR1 and CDR2 from the germline V gene are MGHDK and SYGVNS. There are 13 residues in the CDR3. Trimming cost V 6 bases and J 7 bases; bases outside gene matches: 6.

This clonotype was found many times. CDR3 coding DNA: TGCGCCAGCAGCCCGGGACTAGCGGGATTCCACAACTCCTACGAGCAGTACTTC. This translates into CASSPGLAGFHNSYEQYF. This chain uses TRBV5-1 with TRBJ2-7; 13 nucleotides align to TRBD2. V trimming: 4 bases; J trimming: 0 bases; junction bases outside the gene matches: 10. From germline, CDR1 is SGHRS and CDR2 YFSETQ. This CDR3 contains 18 residues.

This clonotype has just a few counts. The chain is built from TRBV20-1 and TRBJ1-1; D is unresolved. The CDR3 runs 12 residues. Germline CDR1 is DFQATT and CDR2 is SNEGSKA (reference sequence). Trimming pared 7 bases from V and 1 base from J, leaving 10 bases between. CDR3 loop: CSVPGGNTEAFF. CDR3 in DNA: TGCAGTGTGCCAGGCGGGAACACTGAAGCTTTCTTT.

This clonotype was detected ten times or more. This chain links TRBV18 with TRBJ2-3; D unresolved. This CDR3 is built from 13 residues. V was shortened by 1 base and J by 4 bases, with 6 bases between the two germline ends. Per germline, CDR1 KGHSH and CDR2 LQKENI. The CDR3 sequence: CASSPQGADTQYF. The CDR3 coding sequence is TGTGCCAGCTCACCACAAGGTGCAGATACGCAGTATTTT. The full variable domain, its missing parts supplied by reference TRBV18 and TRBJ2-3, is NAGVMQNPRHLVRRRGQEARLRCSPMKGHSHVYWYRQLPEEGLKFMVYLQKENIIDESGMPKERFSAEFPKEGPSILRIQQVVRGDSAAYFCASSPQGADTQYFGPGTRLTVL.

The chain uses TRBV3-1 and TRBJ1-5; 7 bases match TRBD1. CDR3 length: 15 residues. V lost 1 base, J lost 6 bases, and 6 bases stayed unmatched. Germline V gene data show CDR1 as LGHDT and CDR2 as YNNKEL (reference sequence). This chain's CDR3 is CASSQGQGLGQPQHF. The DNA of the CDR3 is TGTGCCAGCAGCCAAGGACAGGGACTAGGTCAGCCCCAGCATTTT.

The rearrangement joins TRBV27 to TRBJ2-4; the D gene is possibly TRBD1 (6 bases). The CDR3 is 15 amino acids. The V end lost 11 bases, the J end lost 1 base, and 18 bases lay between the germline ends. CDR1 MNHEY and CDR2 SMNVEV come from the germline V gene (reference sequence). The CDR3 protein is CAGRDRSGAKNIQYF. The DNA for the CDR3 is TGTGCCGGAAGAGACAGGAGTGGGGCCAAAAACATTCAGTACTTC.

V usage is TRBV6-1 and J usage is TRBJ2-2; perhaps TRBD1 as D (6 bases). Germline V gives CDR1 MNHNS, CDR2 SASEGT. The V end was cut by 7 bases, the J end by 2 bases, with 11 bases between. The CDR3 covers 14 residues. The CDR3 region has the DNA TGTGCCAGCACAGGGGCGTATAACACCGGGGAGCTGTTTTTT. Translation gives CASTGAYNTGELFF.

This clonotype has a handful of counts. The genes are TRBV6-2 or TRBV6-3 and TRBJ2-3, with TRBD2 matching over 9 bases. Trimming cost V 0 bases and J 2 bases; bases outside gene matches: 6. This CDR3 is 17 amino acids long. Germline loops: CDR1 MNHEY, CDR2 SVGEGT. The CDR3 DNA reads TGTGCCAGCAGTTACTCCTTAGCGGGAGCGGTCACAGATACGCAGTATTTT. Translation gives CASSYSLAGAVTDTQYF.

The genes are TRBV29-1 and TRBJ2-7; D tentatively fits TRBD1 or TRBD2 (5 bases each). CDR3 length equals 12 residues. Germline assignment: CDR1 SQVTM and CDR2 ANQGSEA. V dropped 4 bases and J dropped 7 bases, with 14 bases sitting between them. CDR3: CSVGGVVQEQYF. The CDR3 coding sequence is TGCAGCGTTGGAGGGGTCGTACAGGAGCAGTACTTC.

This clonotype was counted between two and nine times. The junction does not match germline at one end; this may be a read error. The gene calls are TRBV7-9 and TRBJ2-7; TRBD1 matches 10 bases. CDR1 and CDR2 (germline): SEHNR, FQNEAQ (reference sequence). This CDR3 spans 12 amino acids. CDR3 residues: CASSLQDRGEDF. The DNA of the CDR3 is TGTGCCAGCAGCTTACAGGACAGGGGGGAGGACTTC.

This chain links TRBV7-9 with TRBJ1-6, with TRBD1 identical over 9 bases. CDR1 SEHNR and CDR2 FQNEAQ come from the germline V gene (reference sequence). The CDR3 is 15 amino acids. The trim removed 3 bases at V and 7 bases at J, leaving 4 bases unmatched. CDR3 DNA sequence: TGTGCCAGCAGCTTCGTCGGACAGGGGAATTCACCCCTCCACTTT. Encoded protein: CASSFVGQGNSPLHF.

V gene TRBV4-3 combines with J gene TRBJ2-1; D ambiguous. The CDR3 covers 15 residues. V was shortened by 0 bases and J by 0 bases, with 6 bases between the two germline ends. CDR1 LGHNA and CDR2 YSLEER come from the germline V gene. The CDR3 coding sequence is TGCGCCAGCAGCCAAGAAGGGTCCTCCTACAATGAGCAGTTCTTC. Protein product: CASSQEGSSYNEQFF.

The genes are TRBV12-3 or TRBV12-4 and TRBJ2-7, with TRBD2 matching over 15 bases. This CDR3 has 14 amino acids. J was trimmed by 6 bases and V by 7 bases; bases with no gene match: 4. CDR3 nucleotides: TGTGCCAGCATCGTGGGACTAGCGGGAGGCGAGCAGTACTTC. It yields the protein CASIVGLAGGEQYF.

This clonotype has only a few counts. The J gene is TRBJ2-1, the V gene TRBV19; D perhaps matches TRBD2 (5 bases). Germline CDR1 and CDR2: LNHDA and SQIVND (reference sequence). The length of the CDR3 is 11 residues. With 8 bases removed from V and 10 bases from J, the gap between germline ends came to 12 bases. The DNA for the CDR3 is TGTGCCAGTTTCTCAGGCGGGGAGCAGTTCTTC. Translated, it gives CASFSGGEQFF.

The V gene is TRBV20-1, the J gene TRBJ1-1; D is unclear. V was cut by 2 bases and J by 8 bases, with 15 bases left in between. The germline CDR1 and CDR2 sequences are DFQATT and SNEGSKA (reference sequence). The CDR3 has 13 residues. CDR3 DNA sequence: TGCAGTGCTAGACCCACCCTGATGAGGGAAGCTTTCTTT. It translates to CSARPTLMREAFF.

This chain joins TRBV15 and TRBJ2-3; the D is unclear. V shed 1 base and J shed 2 bases, with 10 bases lying between them. This CDR3 spans 15 amino acids. Germline V CDR1 and CDR2: LNHNV, YYDKDF (reference sequence). For the CDR3, the DNA is TGTGCCACCAGCAGAGCCGAAGGAGTCACAGATACGCAGTATTTT. Amino acid sequence: CATSRAEGVTDTQYF.

V and J are TRBV12-3 or TRBV12-4 and TRBJ2-7; D unclear. The CDR3 covers 12 residues. The V and J ends lost 6 bases and 6 bases respectively, with 12 bases between them. CDR3 amino acids: CASSPSGLEQYF. The CDR3, as DNA: TGTGCCAGCAGCCCTTCCGGCCTCGAGCAGTACTTC.

This clonotype was detected a few times. The chain employs TRBV10-2 and TRBJ2-3, with TRBD2 matching over 8 bases. V dropped 6 bases and J dropped 4; count of bases not matched to a gene: 6. CDR1 and CDR2 (germline): WSHSY, SAAADI. This CDR3 is built from 14 residues. The CDR3 protein is CASSGGDLSDTQYF. CDR3 nucleotides: TGCGCCAGCAGCGGGGGGGATCTTTCAGATACGCAGTATTTT.

The V and J genes are TRBV5-1 and TRBJ1-4; D is undetermined. Between the trimmed V and J ends, which lost 2 bases and 4 bases, there was a span of 12 bases. Germline CDR1 and CDR2: SGHRS and YFSETQ. The CDR3 totals 15 residues. The CDR3 spells CASSLKGGNNEKLFF. Written as DNA, the CDR3 is TGCGCCAGCAGCTTAAAGGGCGGAAATAATGAAAAACTGTTTTTT.

The chain carries TRBV9 and TRBJ1-6; 8 bases align to TRBD1. J lost 6 bases, V lost 0 bases, and 2 bases had no gene match. CDR3 length: 15 amino acids. The germline V gene has CDR1 SGDLS and CDR2 YYNGEE. The CDR3 sequence is CASSVETGVNSPLHF. In DNA, the CDR3 is TGTGCCAGCAGCGTAGAGACAGGGGTTAATTCACCCCTCCACTTT.

There are a few counts of this clonotype. The chain joins TRBV20-1 to TRBJ2-1, with 7 bases fitting TRBD2. V lost 7 bases to trimming and J lost 5 bases; unmatched junction nucleotides: 8. This CDR3 has 13 amino acids. Germline V lookup: CDR1 DFQATT, CDR2 SNEGSKA (reference sequence). CDR3 protein: CSGAGPIDNEQFF. The CDR3 DNA reads TGCAGTGGAGCGGGGCCAATCGACAATGAGCAGTTCTTC.

J is TRBJ1-1 and V is TRBV7-2; D unclear. Per the germline V gene, CDR1 is SGHTA and CDR2 is FQGNSA. The CDR3 runs 13 residues. V was shortened by 5 bases and J by 3 bases, with 10 bases between the two germline ends. The CDR3 DNA reads as TGTGCCAGCAGCCCAGCCCGGGACACTGAAGCTTTCTTT. It translates to CASSPARDTEAFF. Full variable domain (outside the CDR3, taken from reference TRBV7-2 and TRBJ1-1): GAGVSQSPSNKVTEKGKDVELRCDPISGHTALYWYRQSLGQGLEFLIYFQGNSAPDKSGLPSDRFSAERTGGSVSTLTIQRTQQEDSAVYLCASSPARDTEAFFGQGTRLTVV.

This clonotype was observed at least ten times. The junction departs from germline at one end; a sequencing error may be responsible. The genes are TRBV5-1 and TRBJ1-5, with D unclear. Germline CDR1 reads SGHRS; CDR2 reads YFSETQ. This CDR3 is 14 amino acids long. CDR3: CASSLVPGNQPQHF. For the CDR3, the DNA is TGTGCCAGCAGCTTAGTTCCAGGCAATCAGCCCCAGCATTTT.

The chain carries TRBV27 and TRBJ2-3; D call uncertain. Trimming cost V 3 bases and J 2 bases, with 9 bases left between them. The V gene's germline CDR1 is MNHEY and CDR2 SMNVEV (reference sequence). This CDR3 contains 14 residues. The CDR3 region has the DNA TGTGCCAGCAGTTTGAAGAAAACCACAGATACGCAGTATTTT. Translated, it gives CASSLKKTTDTQYF.

This clonotype turned up a few times. V gene TRBV4-2 combines with J gene TRBJ2-3; D gene unclear. The CDR3 is 15 residues long. V was cut by 0 bases and J by 2 bases, with 9 bases left in between. CDR1 LGHNA and CDR2 YNFKEQ come from the germline V gene. CDR3: CASSQDRLTTDTQYF. The CDR3 DNA sequence: TGTGCCAGCAGCCAAGACCGCCTTACCACAGATACGCAGTATTTT.

The chain joins TRBV20-1 to TRBJ1-5; 7 bases align to TRBD1. Germline lookup yields CDR1 DFQATT and CDR2 SNEGSKA (reference sequence). Losses at the gene ends were 2 bases for V and 11 bases for J; bases not matched to a gene: 15. The CDR3 runs to 15 residues. Here the CDR3 reads CSARRSRGLSGSQHF. The DNA for the CDR3 is TGCAGTGCTAGAAGGTCTAGGGGGCTGTCTGGGTCCCAGCATTTT.

J is TRBJ1-1 and V is TRBV12-3 or TRBV12-4; D call uncertain. This CDR3 comprises 16 residues. With 5 bases removed from V and 2 bases from J, the gap between germline ends came to 18 bases. CDR3 nucleotides: TGTGCCAGCAGTCCCCGACCCGGCGAATACAACACTGAAGCTTTCTTT. As protein: CASSPRPGEYNTEAFF.